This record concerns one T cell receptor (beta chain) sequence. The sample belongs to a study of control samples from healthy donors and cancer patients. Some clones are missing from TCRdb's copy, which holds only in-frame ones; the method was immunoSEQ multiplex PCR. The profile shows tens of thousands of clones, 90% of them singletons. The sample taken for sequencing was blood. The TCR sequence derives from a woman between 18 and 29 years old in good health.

CDR3 protein: CASSQEWGLGRGTQYF. Here the CDR3 DNA reads TGTGCCAGCAGCCAAGAATGGGGCCTCGGGAGGGGGACCCAGTACTTC. The rearrangement joins TRBV3-1 (or the pseudogene TRBV3-2) to TRBJ2-5; TRBD2 matches 8 bases. The CDR3 is 16 amino acids. The germline V gene encodes CDR1 LGHDT and CDR2 YNNKEL (reference sequence). Germline trimming cut 0 bases from V and 7 bases from J; bases unmatched to any gene: 10.